This T cell receptor (beta chain) was recovered during a study of response to subunit inactivated influenza vaccine. CDR3 size: 13 residues. V was clipped by 3 bases and J by 0 bases, with 4 bases between them. Germline values: CDR1 KGHDR, CDR2 SFDVKD. Only a few counts were recorded for this clonotype. TCRdb ran MiXCR on the RT-PCR reads and lists one entry per CDR3 protein. Here the sample spans about 570,000 distinct CDR3 sequences, over 9% being singletons. The same sample was also used in a study of T cells expressing NK-cell markers. As that study records: It was by 5'RACE template switching with UMIs that TCR beta cDNA was made. There were seven HCMV-seropositive donors and one seronegative donor among the eight sequenced. These clonotypes additionally ranked first within the CD3+CD56-NKG2C+ fraction of several donors.

The chain recombines TRBV24-1 with TRBJ2-5; D unresolved. Sequenced material: PBMCs from blood, taken on the day of vaccination. The origin of this receptor is a man in his forties or fifties who received an inactivated influenza vaccine. This CDR3 is CATSDGYQETQYF. In DNA form, the CDR3 reads TGTGCCACCAGTGATGGGTACCAAGAGACCCAGTACTTC.